The 15 T cell receptor beta chains given below trace back to one sample, sequenced in a study of human T cells and chemical hapten exposure. Specified time point: healthy volunteer bleed at 2 weeks. The study extracted total RNA from unfractionated whole blood. Each CDR3 protein is one row after TCRdb ran MiXCR on the RACE reads. The sample has over 100,000 distinct CDR3 sequences, about 9% seen once. The sample consisted of whole blood. Receptors originate from a male donor in good health. Some clones in this sample may be carry-over from other donors' samples.

The chain combines TRBV11-1 with TRBJ1-5; tentative D call: TRBD1 (6 bases). The CDR3 loop spans 15 amino acids. V was clipped by 5 bases and J by 0 bases, with 11 bases between them. Germline CDR1 is SGHAT and CDR2 is FQDESV (reference sequence). The CDR3 DNA is TGTGCCAGCAGCGAGACAGGTAATAGCAATCAGCCCCAGCATTTT. Protein product: CASSETGNSNQPQHF.

The sample holds a few counts of this clonotype. The chain uses TRBV10-2 and TRBJ1-1, with 10 bases that match TRBD1. Germline values: CDR1 WSHSY, CDR2 SAAADI. The CDR3 loop spans 15 amino acids. V was clipped by 9 bases and J by 3 bases; unmatched bases: 10. This chain's CDR3 is CASRGQGFADTEAFF. The CDR3 DNA is TGCGCCAGTCGGGGACAGGGGTTTGCAGACACTGAAGCTTTCTTT.

The table lists this clonotype with many counts. The rearrangement uses TRBV27 and TRBJ1-6, with D uncertain. Trimming removed 2 bases at V and 7 bases at J, with 21 bases between. This CDR3 is 18 amino acids long. Germline V lookup: CDR1 MNHEY, CDR2 SMNVEV (reference sequence). The CDR3 is CASSLNPRPGPRNSPLHF. CDR3 DNA sequence: TGTGCCAGCAGTTTAAACCCCCGCCCCGGCCCCAGGAATTCACCCCTCCACTTT.

This clonotype came up many times. The gene calls are TRBV27 and TRBJ2-3; 9 bases fit TRBD2. The length of the CDR3 is 15 residues. Germline CDR1 reads MNHEY; CDR2 reads SMNVEV (reference sequence). V trimming: 3 bases; J trimming: 4 bases; junction bases outside the gene matches: 5. The CDR3, as DNA: TGTGCCAGCAGTTTGGCGGGAGGGCCCTCAGATACGCAGTATTTT. Translation: CASSLAGGPSDTQYF.

This clonotype appeared a few times. This chain joins TRBV5-4 and TRBJ2-2, with a weak D call TRBD1 (5 bases). CDR1 is SGHNT and CDR2 is YYREEE in the germline V gene (reference sequence). This CDR3 has 16 amino acids. V dropped 0 bases and J dropped 0 bases, with 9 bases sitting between them. Written as DNA, the CDR3 is TGTGCCAGCAGCTTGGGAAGGGGTGCGAACACCGGGGAGCTGTTTTTT. Residues: CASSLGRGANTGELFF. Based on the CDR3 plus reference TRBV5-4 and TRBJ2-2, the full variable domain is ETGVTQSPTHLIKTRGQQVTLRCSSQSGHNTVSWYQQALGQGPQFIFQYYREEENGRGNFPPRFSGLQFPNYSSELNVNALELDDSALYLCASSLGRGANTGELFFGEGSRLTVL.

This clonotype showed up just a few times. The chain links TRBV7-8 to TRBJ2-1; D remains unclear. Germline CDR1 is SGHVS and CDR2 is FQNEAQ. This CDR3 has 11 amino acids. V lost 5 bases and J lost 6, with 5 bases in between. DNA for the CDR3: TGTGCCAGCAGCAACAGCAATGAGCAGTTCTTC. This encodes CASSNSNEQFF.

The CDR3 DNA reads TGTGCCAGCAGTTACTCAGGTGGGGGGCCCGAGCAGTACTTC. It yields the protein CASSYSGGGPEQYF. The V call is TRBV6-6, the J call TRBJ2-7; D could derive from TRBD1 or TRBD2 (6 bases each). There are 14 residues in the CDR3. Trimming shortened V by 0 bases and J by 6 bases, and 12 bases separated the two germline ends. The germline CDR1 and CDR2 sequences are MNHNY and SVGAGI (reference sequence).

The rearrangement links TRBV7-3 to TRBJ2-2, with D perhaps TRBD2 (6 bases). Germline V gene sequence: CDR1 SGHTA, CDR2 FQGTGA. V was pared by 5 bases and J by 2 bases, with 18 bases between. The CDR3 spans 17 residues. CDR3 loop: CASSPDNGGVNTGELFF. CDR3 DNA: TGTGCCAGCAGCCCCGATAACGGCGGGGTTAACACCGGGGAGCTGTTTTTT.

The chain couples TRBV6-1 to TRBJ2-1; 14 positions agree with TRBD2. V lost 4 bases, J lost 8 bases, and 7 bases stayed unmatched. The germline CDR1 and CDR2 sequences are MNHNS and SASEGT. This CDR3 is 16 amino acids long. CDR3 bases: TGTGCCAGCAGTGCCCGGACTAGCGGGAGGAGGGATGAGCAGTTCTTC. Encoded protein: CASSARTSGRRDEQFF.

This sequence joins TRBV19 and TRBJ2-1; possible D gene TRBD2, 5 bases. The CDR3 is 12 amino acids. The V end was cut by 3 bases, the J end by 6 bases, with 6 bases between. The germline V gene has CDR1 LNHDA and CDR2 SQIVND (reference sequence). CDR3 loop: CASSMRVNEQFF. CDR3 bases: TGTGCCAGTAGTATGAGGGTCAATGAGCAGTTCTTC.

The rearrangement links TRBV4-3 to TRBJ2-7, with D possibly TRBD2 on 6 matching bases. The CDR3 consists of 12 residues. V lost 1 base and J lost 7, with 8 bases in between. The V gene's germline CDR1 is LGHNA and CDR2 YSLEER. The CDR3 here is CASSQGAGEQYF. The CDR3 bases are TGCGCCAGCAGCCAAGGGGCGGGGGAGCAGTACTTC.

Ten or more counts support this clonotype. The gene calls are TRBV29-1 and TRBJ1-5; D not resolved. The V gene lost 6 bases and the J gene lost 1 base, with 13 bases spanning the gap. CDR3 length: 14 amino acids. The germline CDR1 and CDR2 sequences are SQVTM and ANQGSEA. This chain's CDR3 is CSVSDTGSNQPQHF. The CDR3 DNA reads as TGCAGCGTATCAGACACGGGGAGCAATCAGCCCCAGCATTTT.

The chain couples TRBV20-1 to TRBJ2-4; TRBD2 agrees at 10 bases. This CDR3 has 15 residues. From germline, CDR1 is DFQATT and CDR2 SNEGSKA (reference sequence). The J segment lost 9 bases and the V segment lost 0 bases, leaving 8 bases of the junction unmatched. CDR3 bases: TGCAGTGCTAGAGACGCTTTAGCGGGGGGCAGCATTCAGTACTTC. This gives the protein CSARDALAGGSIQYF.

V is TRBV29-1 and J is TRBJ2-5; D may match TRBD1 or TRBD2 (6 bases each). This CDR3 has 12 residues. Trimming removed 3 bases at V and 7 bases at J, with 12 bases between. Germline CDR1 and CDR2: SQVTM and ANQGSEA. CDR3 in DNA: TGCAGCGTTGAGGGGGGCGGTGGGACCCAGTACTTC. It yields the protein CSVEGGGGTQYF.

The sample holds one count of this clonotype. J is TRBJ2-1 and V is TRBV27; 8 bases align to TRBD2. The CDR3 covers 14 residues. Germline V gene data show CDR1 as MNHEY and CDR2 as SMNVEV (reference sequence). The V gene end was trimmed by 3 bases and the J gene end by 8 bases; junction bases not matched to a gene: 6. CDR3 coding DNA: TGTGCCAGCAGTTTTGTACCTAGCGGGCATGAGCAGTTCTTC. Translating it yields CASSFVPSGHEQFF.